Shown below are 30 T cell receptor beta chains from a single sample sequenced in a study of T-cell reconstitution after alpha-beta-depleted transplantation in children. TCRbeta library preparation incorporated unique molecular identifiers. TCRdb processed the PCR reads anew with MiXCR; each CDR3 protein has one entry. The table includes about 830,000 distinct CDR3 sequences, approximately 15% detected once. Sequenced here: PBMCs, mostly from graft donor cells, sampled 360 days after TCRalphabeta/CD19-depleted stem cell transplant. These TCRs come from a male patient between 10 and 17 years old who had a stem cell transplant for acute lymphoblastic leukemia, so the T cells may come from the graft donor.

This clonotype was seen only a few times. The chain carries TRBV12-3 or TRBV12-4 and TRBJ2-7; D is possibly TRBD1 (6 bases). This CDR3 is built from 15 residues. The V and J ends lost 3 bases and 2 bases respectively, with 14 bases between them. The CDR3 sequence is CASSFHDRRPYEQYF. CDR3 DNA sequence: TGTGCCAGCAGTTTTCACGACAGGAGGCCCTACGAGCAGTACTTC.

This clonotype showed up just a few times. This chain uses TRBV13 with TRBJ2-1, with 9 bases lining up with TRBD2. Trimming took 4 bases from V and 3 from J; bases not matched to a gene: 10. Germline values: CDR1 PRHDT, CDR2 FYEKMQ (reference sequence). The CDR3 has 17 amino acids. CDR3 coding DNA: TGTGCCAGCAGCTCCCTCTTGACTAGCGGAGACTACAATGAGCAGTTCTTC. This codes for CASSSLLTSGDYNEQFF.

This chain uses TRBV29-1 with TRBJ2-7, with D unclear. The V gene's germline CDR1 is SQVTM and CDR2 ANQGSEA. Deletions cut 7 bases from V and 2 bases from J, with 15 bases between. This CDR3 spans 13 amino acids. The CDR3 nucleotides are TGCAGCGGTGGGTTGGGCACGGCCTACGAGCAGTACTTC. Its protein product is CSGGLGTAYEQYF.

V and J are TRBV5-1 and TRBJ1-2; unclear D gene. V lost 1 base and J 7 bases, leaving 17 bases between the germline ends. CDR1 and CDR2 (germline): SGHRS, YFSETQ. CDR3 length: 15 amino acids. CDR3 nucleotide sequence: TGCGCCAGCAGCTTGCCTTCGCCCCCTATGGGTGGCTACACCTTC. This translates into CASSLPSPPMGGYTF.

Only a few counts were recorded for this clonotype. The rearrangement uses TRBV19 and TRBJ2-7; D remains unclear. Trimming took off 6 bases at V and 7 bases at J, with 13 bases between the two ends. This CDR3 has 12 residues. The germline V gene encodes CDR1 LNHDA and CDR2 SQIVND (reference sequence). The CDR3 region is CASSSYSNEQYF. The CDR3, as DNA: TGTGCCAGTAGCTCCTACTCTAATGAGCAGTACTTC.

This clonotype came up many times. The gene calls are TRBV10-2 and TRBJ2-5; D uncertain. Germline lookup yields CDR1 WSHSY and CDR2 SAAADI. The V gene lost 4 bases and the J gene lost 2 bases, with 11 bases spanning the gap. The CDR3 totals 14 residues. The CDR3 spells CASSATSIQETQYF. The DNA for the CDR3 is TGCGCCAGCAGTGCGACGTCAATTCAAGAGACCCAGTACTTC.

The rearrangement joins TRBV13 to TRBJ2-7, with D unclear. Trimming cost V 5 bases and J 6 bases, with 17 bases left between them. CDR1 PRHDT and CDR2 FYEKMQ come from the germline V gene (reference sequence). There are 14 residues in the CDR3. The chain's CDR3 is CASSREGSSSEQYF. The CDR3 DNA reads as TGTGCCAGCAGCCGCGAAGGTTCTTCGAGCGAGCAGTACTTC.

The chain joins TRBV3-1 to TRBJ2-2; possibly TRBD2 for D (6 bases). Looked up from germline, CDR1 is LGHDT and CDR2 is YNNKEL (reference sequence). The CDR3 runs to 18 residues. With 1 base removed from V and 1 base from J, the gap between germline ends came to 16 bases. CDR3 loop: CASSQVSLGRENTGELFF. The CDR3 coding sequence is TGTGCCAGCAGCCAAGTCTCCCTCGGGCGGGAGAACACCGGGGAGCTGTTTTTT.

This clonotype was seen a handful of times. The chain uses TRBV6-1 and TRBJ2-4, with D perhaps TRBD1 (6 bases). Germline values: CDR1 MNHNS, CDR2 SASEGT. The CDR3 runs to 15 residues. V gave up 5 bases and J gave up 0 bases, with 11 bases separating them. The CDR3 spells CASSSTGPAKNIQYF. CDR3 coding DNA: TGTGCCAGCAGTAGTACAGGGCCAGCCAAAAACATTCAGTACTTC.

This clonotype appeared a few times. The chain uses TRBV5-1 and TRBJ2-7, with TRBD2 as a possible D gene (6 bases). The V gene's germline CDR1 is SGHRS and CDR2 YFSETQ. The CDR3 is 16 residues long. Trimming left V 4 bases short and J 1 base short, with 18 bases between. DNA for the CDR3: TGCGCCAGCAGCACCCCTCCGGGAGCTTCTTCCTACGAGCAGTACTTC. Translating it yields CASSTPPGASSYEQYF.

This clonotype was seen only a few times. V and J are TRBV2 and TRBJ2-1; D uncertain. The CDR3 covers 15 residues. V was cut by 10 bases and J by 5 bases, with 21 bases left in between. Germline CDR1 and CDR2: SNHLY and FYNNEI. In DNA form, the CDR3 reads TGTGCCACCCCCCTCGGTCCTGAGATTCACAATGAGCAGTTCTTC. The encoded protein is CATPLGPEIHNEQFF.

This chain connects TRBV5-1 to TRBJ2-3; TRBD2 agrees at 8 bases. This CDR3 contains 16 residues. V shed 5 bases and J 6 bases; nucleotides not matched to a gene: 14. CDR1 and CDR2 (germline): SGHRS, YFSETQ. This CDR3 is CASRIPGLVHGDTQYF. CDR3 bases: TGCGCCAGCAGGATTCCGGGACTAGTACACGGGGATACGCAGTATTTT.

This chain links TRBV5-1 with TRBJ1-1, with a tentative D call TRBD1 (5 bases). The CDR3 has 16 amino acids. V was shortened by 0 bases and J by 4 bases, with 16 bases between the two germline ends. CDR1 is SGHRS and CDR2 is YFSETQ in the germline V gene. CDR3 residues: CASSLGTLRASTEAFF. Here the CDR3 DNA reads TGCGCCAGCAGCTTGGGGACACTCAGGGCCAGCACTGAAGCTTTCTTT. The variable domain in full, with the rest retrieved from reference TRBV5-1 and TRBJ1-1, is KAGVTQTPRYLIKTRGQQVTLSCSPISGHRSVSWYQQTPGQGLQFLFEYFSETQRNKGNFPGRFSGRQFSNSRSEMNVSTLELGDSALYLCASSLGTLRASTEAFFGQGTRLTVV.

This clonotype was recorded a few times. The genes are TRBV3-1 and TRBJ2-7; D call uncertain. The CDR3 sequence is 14 residues long. Germline assignment: CDR1 LGHDT and CDR2 YNNKEL (reference sequence). V lost 2 bases and J lost 4, with 12 bases in between. The CDR3 DNA sequence: TGTGCCAGCAGCCAACGGCAGGTTCCATACGAGCAGTACTTC. Encoded protein: CASSQRQVPYEQYF.

V is TRBV10-3 and J is TRBJ2-7; 7 positions match TRBD1. The CDR3 runs 12 residues. Germline V gene sequence: CDR1 ENHRY, CDR2 SYGVKD. V dropped 3 bases and J dropped 8; count of bases not matched to a gene: 4. CDR3 amino acids: CAISEQGYKQYF. The CDR3 coding sequence is TGTGCCATCAGTGAACAGGGGTACAAGCAGTACTTC.

This clonotype was observed many times. The V call is TRBV11-3, the J call TRBJ2-1; perhaps D is TRBD1 or TRBD2 (6 bases each). The CDR3 contains 13 residues. Looked up from germline, CDR1 is SGHNT and CDR2 is YENEEA. V was shortened by 2 bases and J by 8 bases, with 10 bases between the two germline ends. CDR3 nucleotide sequence: TGTGCCAGCAGCTTATACGGGGGCCATGAGCAGTTCTTC. Translating gives CASSLYGGHEQFF.

The J gene is TRBJ2-3, the V gene TRBV12-5; D is undetermined. CDR1 is LGHNT and CDR2 is FRNRAP in the germline V gene. V dropped 3 bases and J dropped 1 base, with 5 bases sitting between them. The CDR3 has 13 amino acids. CDR3 sequence: CASGFGGTDTQYF. Here the CDR3 DNA reads TGTGCTAGTGGTTTTGGGGGCACAGATACGCAGTATTTT.

For this clonotype: The junction departs from germline at one end; a sequencing error may be responsible. The J gene is TRBJ1-1, the V gene TRBV12-3 or TRBV12-4, with no clear D. This CDR3 has 15 residues. The CDR3 is CASRLDRKMNTEAFF. CDR3 DNA: TGTGCCAGCAGATTAGACCGCAAGATGAACACTGAAGCTTTCTTT.

This clonotype was recorded at least ten times. The chain recombines TRBV29-1 with TRBJ2-7; 11 bases map to TRBD2. The germline CDR1 and CDR2 sequences are SQVTM and ANQGSEA. This CDR3 comprises 14 residues. Trimming took 0 bases from V and 4 from J; bases not matched to a gene: 2. This CDR3 is CSVEDTSGSYEQYF. The CDR3 nucleotides read TGCAGCGTTGAAGATACTAGCGGGAGTTACGAGCAGTACTTC.

This chain links TRBV29-1 with TRBJ2-1, with 10 positions matching TRBD1. CDR3 length: 15 amino acids. Germline trimming cut 1 base from V and 6 bases from J; bases unmatched to any gene: 6. In germline, CDR1 is SQVTM, CDR2 ANQGSEA. The CDR3, as DNA: TGCAGCGTTGAAGTTGAGGACAGGGGGATCAATGAGCAGTTCTTC. Translated, it gives CSVEVEDRGINEQFF.

This clonotype has a count of ten or more. The V and J genes are TRBV20-1 and TRBJ2-3; D is ambiguous. Germline CDR1 reads DFQATT; CDR2 reads SNEGSKA (reference sequence). The germline V and J ends were trimmed by 3 bases and 4 bases, with 14 bases remaining between them. This CDR3 has 14 residues. This chain's CDR3 is CSASGPVPPDTQYF. CDR3 in DNA: TGCAGTGCTAGCGGGCCAGTCCCTCCAGATACGCAGTATTTT.

The V and J genes are TRBV2 and TRBJ2-7, with 9 bases matching TRBD1. There are 15 residues in the CDR3. Germline CDR1 and CDR2: SNHLY and FYNNEI. The junction had 9 bases not matched to a gene; V was cut back by 5 bases and J by 4 bases. The CDR3 here is CASSNVGQGTYEQYF. The DNA of the CDR3 is TGTGCCAGCAGTAACGTAGGACAGGGGACATACGAGCAGTACTTC.

In this sample, this clonotype turned up a few times. The chain employs TRBV12-3 or TRBV12-4 and TRBJ2-7, with 7 positions matching TRBD1. J was trimmed by 5 bases and V by 6 bases; bases with no gene match: 13. The CDR3 totals 15 residues. The CDR3 loop is CASRPRDSPWNEQYF. CDR3 coding DNA: TGTGCCAGCAGACCACGGGACAGTCCTTGGAACGAGCAGTACTTC.

The chain carries TRBV7-6 and TRBJ2-7; D unclear. The CDR3 loop spans 14 amino acids. The germline gives CDR1 SGHVS, CDR2 FNYEAQ. The ends were cut back, 8 bases at V and 0 bases at J, with 14 bases in the middle. CDR3 protein: CASGHSRFSYEQYF. CDR3 coding DNA: TGTGCCAGCGGCCACTCCCGTTTCTCCTACGAGCAGTACTTC.

This rearrangement joins TRBV28 to TRBJ1-2, with unresolved D. The CDR3 has 13 residues. Trimming took off 5 bases at V and 6 bases at J, with 13 bases between the two ends. Germline CDR1 is MDHEN and CDR2 is SYDVKM. The CDR3 DNA sequence: TGTGCCAGCAGTCCCTTCTCTCAGGATGGCTACACCTTC. Translating gives CASSPFSQDGYTF.

The chain joins TRBV12-3 or TRBV12-4 to TRBJ2-3; D gene uncertain. CDR3 length: 13 residues. V lost 7 bases to trimming and J lost 4 bases, with 12 bases between them. The chain's CDR3 is CASNSLGADTQYF. The CDR3 nucleotides are TGTGCCAGCAATTCCCTCGGCGCAGATACGCAGTATTTT.

This clonotype has more than one count but fewer than ten. The rearrangement uses TRBV6-1 and TRBJ1-5; perhaps TRBD1 as D (6 bases). The CDR3 length is 15 residues. CDR1 and CDR2 (germline): MNHNS, SASEGT. V was pared by 4 bases and J by 4 bases, with 14 bases between. Written as DNA, the CDR3 is TGTGCCAGCAGTGTAGACAGGTCCTGGAATCAGCCCCAGCATTTT. It encodes CASSVDRSWNQPQHF.

This clonotype was picked up a small number of times. This chain uses TRBV7-9 with TRBJ2-7; 9 positions agree with TRBD2. This CDR3 contains 15 residues. Germline CDR1 reads SEHNR; CDR2 reads FQNEAQ (reference sequence). V shed 0 bases, J shed 4 bases, and the junction held 4 bases outside the gene matches. The CDR3 bases are TGTGCCAGCAGCTTAGCGGCTAGCGGGACATACGAGCAGTACTTC. This translates into CASSLAASGTYEQYF. Together with reference TRBV7-9 and TRBJ2-7, the CDR3 gives the full variable domain: DTGVSQNPRHKITKRGQNVTFRCDPISEHNRLYWYRQTLGQGPEFLTYFQNEAQLEKSRLLSDRFSAERPKGSFSTLEIQRTEQGDSAMYLCASSLAASGTYEQYFGPGTRLTVT.

The chain joins TRBV18 to TRBJ2-7, with D perhaps TRBD2 (6 bases). CDR1 is KGHSH and CDR2 is LQKENI in the germline V gene. This CDR3 region has 16 residues. Trimming cost V 0 bases and J 1 base, with 13 bases left between them. CDR3 amino acids: CASSPPSAGRSYEQYF. In nucleotides, the CDR3 is TGTGCCAGCTCACCACCTTCCGCGGGACGTTCCTACGAGCAGTACTTC.

There are a few counts of this clonotype. The chain joins TRBV7-9 to TRBJ2-7; D is perhaps TRBD1 or TRBD2 (5 bases each). CDR1 is SEHNR and CDR2 is FQNEAQ in the germline V gene (reference sequence). Trimming cost V 3 bases and J 3 bases, with 12 bases left between them. There are 14 residues in the CDR3. CDR3 sequence (DNA): TGTGCCAGCAGCTTTTACCGGGACGGCTACGAGCAGTACTTC. This translates into CASSFYRDGYEQYF. Looking up the rest from reference TRBV7-9 and TRBJ2-7 gives the full variable domain: DTGVSQNPRHKITKRGQNVTFRCDPISEHNRLYWYRQTLGQGPEFLTYFQNEAQLEKSRLLSDRFSAERPKGSFSTLEIQRTEQGDSAMYLCASSFYRDGYEQYFGPGTRLTVT.